The clone carrying this TCR beta chain occurred a few times. Its antigen is unknown. This sample is part of a study of blood T cells in healthy people across ages. Whole-study findings and limits: Observed TCR beta diversity showed a strong correlation with the percentage of naive T cells as measured by flow cytometry. Bulk PBMC profiling left naive and antigen-experienced comparisons inconclusive. Across the age range, TCR beta diversity per million T cells fell in a roughly linear way.

Germline V gives CDR1 DFQATT, CDR2 SNEGSKA (reference sequence). V dropped 3 bases and J dropped 0 bases, with 11 bases sitting between them. The CDR3 loop spans 15 amino acids. The authors ran a second PCR of about 6 to 11 cycles using a sample-barcoded 5' primer and a J-beta primer mix. Each CDR3 protein is one row after TCRdb ran MiXCR on the 5' RACE reads. The sample has about 780,000 distinct CDR3 sequences; around 25% are singletons. In addition, the sample was reused for a study of T cells of mothers and their children. That study adds: No clone of persistent microchimeric T cells was detected.

The V gene is TRBV20-1, the J gene TRBJ1-4; unclear D gene. This TCR came from a boy aged 5-17 years in good health. Sequences were obtained from blood. CDR3 DNA: TGCAGTGCTAGGGGCCAGGAGTCAACTAATGAAAAACTGTTTTTT. Protein: CSARGQESTNEKLFF.